Shown below are 24 T cell receptor beta chains from a single sample sequenced in a study of metastatic and nonmetastatic thyroid tumors. All patients were untreated before thyroid surgery. TCRdb called clones again from the PCR reads with MiXCR. The repertoire has over 10,000 clones, approximately 31% of them found once; the top ten carry about 15%. Sequencing input: tumor tissue. The origin of the receptors is a male donor with papillary thyroid cancer or a benign thyroid nodule (not recorded which). Some clones in this sample may be carry-over from other donors' samples.

This clone counts as medium-sized. The chain's CDR3 is CASSQVAGVNTEAFF. The DNA for the CDR3 is TGTGCCAGCAGCCAAGTCGCTGGGGTAAATACTGAAGCTTTCTTT. The chain has TRBV4-2 and TRBJ1-1, with D unclear. Germline-derived CDR1 and CDR2 are LGHNA and YNFKEQ. The CDR3 is made up of 15 amino acids. V lost 1 base and J 5 bases, leaving 14 bases between the germline ends.

This clone was recorded at least ten times. The rearrangement joins TRBV15 to TRBJ2-3; the D gene is possibly TRBD1 (8 bases). The CDR3 is 15 residues long. V lost 3 bases, J lost 3 bases, and 13 bases lay in between. Per germline, CDR1 LNHNV and CDR2 YYDKDF (reference sequence). As DNA, the CDR3 is TGTGCCACCAGCAGGAACAGGGGGGGAACAGATACGCAGTATTTT. Amino acid sequence: CATSRNRGGTDTQYF.

This rearrangement joins TRBV5-1 to TRBJ2-7; D is ambiguous. Germline CDR1 and CDR2: SGHRS and YFSETQ. Trimming removed 4 bases at V and 2 bases at J, with 16 bases between. The CDR3 spans 15 residues. The CDR3 coding sequence is TGCGCCAGCAGCCCCGGGCAGTTACCTACCTACGAGCAGTACTTC. Protein: CASSPGQLPTYEQYF.

V is TRBV20-1 and J is TRBJ2-3; a weak D match, TRBD2 (5 bases). Germline V gives CDR1 DFQATT, CDR2 SNEGSKA (reference sequence). The CDR3 has 13 amino acids. V shed 5 bases and J shed 1 base, with 10 bases lying between them. The CDR3 nucleotides read TGCAGTGCTCCAACTAGAGGCACAGATACGCAGTATTTT. Translated: CSAPTRGTDTQYF.

This clone was seen more than once but under ten times. This chain links TRBV25-1 with TRBJ2-7; 10 bases line up with TRBD1. The CDR3 has 14 amino acids. Germline V lookup: CDR1 MGHDK, CDR2 SYGVNS. Trimming cost V 7 bases and J 5 bases; bases outside gene matches: 8. CDR3 nucleotides: TGTGCCAGCAAGAGACAGGGGGCTTTCGACGAGCAGTACTTC. Amino acids: CASKRQGAFDEQYF.

At least ten counts were recorded for this clone. V usage is TRBV5-1 and J usage is TRBJ2-1, with 9 positions matching TRBD2. The germline CDR1 and CDR2 sequences are SGHRS and YFSETQ. V lost 4 bases, J lost 4 bases, and 6 bases stayed unmatched. CDR3 length equals 15 residues. The CDR3 DNA is TGCGCCAGCAGCAGTAGCGGGGGTCAATACAATGAGCAGTTCTTC. Its translation is CASSSSGGQYNEQFF.

This clone has just a few counts. The junction departs from germline at one end; a sequencing error may be responsible. V gene TRBV5-1 combines with J gene TRBJ2-5, with 10 nucleotides matching TRBD2. The CDR3 consists of 17 residues. From germline, CDR1 is SGHRS and CDR2 YFSETQ. The CDR3 protein is CASSLAGLAPYQKTQYF. CDR3 coding DNA: TGCGCCAGCAGCCTAGCGGGACTAGCGCCGTACCAAAAGACACAGTACTTC.

For this clone: The junction departs from the called germline gene at one end, perhaps through a read error. The chain uses TRBV19 and TRBJ2-2; 7 positions match TRBD2. Per germline, CDR1 LNHDA and CDR2 SQIVND (reference sequence). This CDR3 is built from 13 residues. The DNA for the CDR3 is TGTGCCAGTGCGTGCCTAGTGAGCGGGGAGCTGTTTTTC. As protein: CASACLVSGELFF.

This sequence joins TRBV30 and TRBJ1-2, with TRBD1 matching 9 bases. The CDR3 runs to 14 residues. CDR1 and CDR2 (germline): GTSNPN, SVGIG (reference sequence). J lost 4 bases, V lost 5 bases, and 8 bases had no gene match. The CDR3 loop reads CAWGLGQGTYGYTF. The CDR3 DNA reads as TGTGCCTGGGGGCTTGGACAGGGGACCTATGGCTACACCTTC.

This chain connects TRBV6-2 or TRBV6-3 to TRBJ1-5; maybe TRBD1 (5 bases). CDR1 MNHEY and CDR2 SVGEGT come from the germline V gene. This CDR3 region has 12 residues. Trimming removed 4 bases from V and 9 bases from J, with 10 bases in between. This chain's CDR3 is CASSLGPLPQHF. The CDR3 bases are TGTGCCAGCAGTTTGGGACCTTTGCCCCAGCATTTT.

This clone has more than one count but fewer than ten. The same CDR3 can be traced to other DNA sequences in this sample. V usage is TRBV6-2 or TRBV6-3 and J usage is TRBJ2-7, with 8 bases identical to TRBD2. The germline V gene has CDR1 MNHEY and CDR2 SVGEGT. This CDR3 spans 16 amino acids. V lost 4 bases to trimming and J lost 3 bases; unmatched junction nucleotides: 11. The CDR3 nucleotides are TGTGCCAGCAGTTTCGGGGGGGGCCCTCAGGACTACGAGCAGTACTTC. Amino acids: CASSFGGGPQDYEQYF.

This clone appeared many times. The V gene is TRBV20-1, the J gene TRBJ1-4; D is perhaps TRBD1 (5 bases). This CDR3 is built from 14 residues. Trimming left V 0 bases short and J 7 bases short, with 12 bases between. Germline loops: CDR1 DFQATT, CDR2 SNEGSKA (reference sequence). CDR3 coding DNA: TGCAGTGCTAGAGATTCCGGGGGAGGTGAAAAACTGTTTTTT. Its translation is CSARDSGGGEKLFF.

There are a few counts of this clone. This may stem from a read error, because a much larger clone lies one nucleotide away. The V gene is TRBV11-1, the J gene TRBJ2-4, with unresolved D. CDR1 is SGHAT, CDR2 FQDESV, per germline (reference sequence). The CDR3 loop spans 18 amino acids. V lost 3 bases, J lost 0 bases, and 18 bases lay in between. The CDR3 nucleotides read TGTGCCAGCAGCTTCCGGCCCCAGGTGCCTATAGCCAAAAACATTCAGTACTTC. Its protein is CASSFRPQVPIAKNIQYF.

The chain uses TRBV5-1 and TRBJ2-3, with D maybe TRBD1 (5 bases). Germline CDR1 reads SGHRS; CDR2 reads YFSETQ. V gave up 0 bases and J gave up 1 base, with 12 bases separating them. CDR3 size: 16 residues. CDR3 sequence: CASSLEQVSRTDTQYF. The CDR3 region has the DNA TGCGCCAGCAGCTTGGAACAGGTATCTCGCACAGATACGCAGTATTTT.

The rearrangement uses TRBV5-1 and TRBJ1-2, with 7 bases matching TRBD1. This CDR3 has 16 residues. V shed 2 bases and J 6 bases; nucleotides not matched to a gene: 13. Germline V CDR1 and CDR2: SGHRS, YFSETQ. The CDR3 is CASSLTPSDRVNGYTF. The CDR3 bases are TGCGCCAGCAGCTTAACTCCGAGCGACAGGGTAAATGGCTACACCTTC.

J is TRBJ2-1 and V is TRBV6-5; no clear D gene. The CDR3 loop spans 15 amino acids. With 2 bases removed from V and 9 bases from J, the gap between germline ends came to 17 bases. Germline CDR1 reads MNHEY; CDR2 reads SVGAGI. CDR3 nucleotide sequence: TGTGCCAGCAGTTACCAGGAGTTCTTTGGCGGTGAGCAGTTCTTC. It specifies CASSYQEFFGGEQFF.

In its sample, this clone was seen a few times. V and J are TRBV12-5 and TRBJ2-1, with 8 bases matching TRBD2. The trim removed 7 bases at V and 10 bases at J, leaving 18 bases unmatched. CDR3 size: 16 residues. CDR1 and CDR2 from the germline V gene are LGHNT and FRNRAP. The CDR3 is CASAPGLAQIQWEQFF. In nucleotides, the CDR3 is TGTGCTAGTGCCCCCGGACTAGCTCAAATTCAGTGGGAGCAGTTCTTC.

At least ten counts were recorded for this clone. The rearrangement links TRBV11-2 to TRBJ2-5, with a possible D match to TRBD2 (7 bases). The CDR3 extends over 16 amino acids. Trimming pared 5 bases from V and 4 bases from J, leaving 20 bases between. Looked up from germline, CDR1 is SGHAT and CDR2 is FQNNGV. CDR3 nucleotides: TGTGCCAGCAGCCTAAAACGTGGGGGGGGCGGAGAGACCCAGTACTTC. Translated, it gives CASSLKRGGGGETQYF.

This clone was detected a few times. The J gene is TRBJ2-2, the V gene TRBV6-1; D perhaps matches TRBD2 (7 bases). The CDR3 has 15 residues. The V gene lost 7 bases and the J gene lost 7 bases, with 19 bases spanning the gap. Per the germline V gene, CDR1 is MNHNS and CDR2 is SASEGT. The CDR3 sequence is CASTSGRGAGGELFF. The CDR3 DNA follows: TGTGCCAGCACCTCGGGGAGGGGGGCCGGCGGGGAGCTGTTTTTT.

The chain carries TRBV6-1 and TRBJ2-2; a possible D gene is TRBD1 (5 bases). V gave up 6 bases and J gave up 4 bases, with 15 bases separating them. CDR1 is MNHNS and CDR2 is SASEGT in the germline V gene. This CDR3 is 15 amino acids long. CDR3 bases: TGTGCCAGCAGAATTACGACAGTCCTCACCGGGGAGCTGTTTTTT. Protein product: CASRITTVLTGELFF.

By sample fraction, this clone is medium-sized. The chain uses TRBV20-1 and TRBJ1-2; D is uncertain. This CDR3 region has 13 residues. Germline V gives CDR1 DFQATT, CDR2 SNEGSKA (reference sequence). Trimming took off 6 bases at V and 5 bases at J, with 16 bases between the two ends. CDR3 nucleotides: TGCAGTGCACCATCTGACAAGAAATATGGCTACACCTTC. Translating it yields CSAPSDKKYGYTF.

In the case of this clone: One junction end does not reproduce the germline sequence, and a read error may be involved. The J gene is TRBJ1-5, the V gene TRBV5-6, with 8 bases lining up with TRBD1. In germline, CDR1 is SGHDT, CDR2 YYEEEE. CDR3 length: 15 residues. DNA of the CDR3: TGCGCCAGCAGCATCCTGACAGGGGGCAATCAGCCCCAGCATTTT. This translates into CASSILTGGNQPQHF.

This clone has only a few counts. The chain uses TRBV12-3 or TRBV12-4 and TRBJ2-1; possible D gene TRBD2, 6 bases. V lost 8 bases, J lost 0 bases, and 8 bases lay in between. This CDR3 spans 13 amino acids. The CDR3 DNA is TGTGCCAGCGGGGACTTCTCCTACAATGAGCAGTTCTTC. Amino acid sequence: CASGDFSYNEQFF.

The genes are TRBV18 and TRBJ2-2; no definite D call. Looked up from germline, CDR1 is KGHSH and CDR2 is LQKENI. The CDR3 runs 16 residues. V was cut by 0 bases and J by 2 bases, with 10 bases left in between. The chain's CDR3 is CASSPPLDSNTGELFF. CDR3 nucleotides: TGTGCCAGCTCACCACCGTTAGATAGCAACACCGGGGAGCTGTTTTTT. Together with reference TRBV18 and TRBJ2-2, the CDR3 gives the full variable domain: NAGVMQNPRHLVRRRGQEARLRCSPMKGHSHVYWYRQLPEEGLKFMVYLQKENIIDESGMPKERFSAEFPKEGPSILRIQQVVRGDSAAYFCASSPPLDSNTGELFFGEGSRLTVL.